This T cell receptor beta chain was identified during a study of blood T cells in healthy people across ages. Primers used in a second PCR of about 7 to 12 cycles were a sample-barcoded 5' primer and a J-beta primer mix. One entry per CDR3 protein results from TCRdb running MiXCR on the 5' RACE reads. The sample has around 1,600,000 distinct CDR3 sequences, under 55% seen once. V lost 5 bases and J lost 2; bases outside the gene matches: 8. Germline CDR1 and CDR2: ENHRY and SYGVKD. This CDR3 is built from 15 residues. Total RNA extracted from each sample amounted to at least 5 micrograms. For this clonotype: As yet, its antigen is unknown.

Study-wide results and caveats: While age rose, TCR beta diversity per million T cells dropped in a roughly linear way. The study found more naive CD4+ cells and higher diversity in long-lived than aged donors.

Input material: blood. The clonotype originates from a woman aged 18-29 years in good health. The gene calls are TRBV10-3 and TRBJ2-7; 8 bases are a match to TRBD1. The CDR3: CAISSRQGPPYEQYF. The CDR3 nucleotides are TGTGCCATCAGTAGCAGACAGGGGCCTCCCTACGAGCAGTACTTC.